The clone carrying this TCR beta chain appeared a few times. Methods used by the authors: Reference gene primers were amplified, and this amplification served to estimate nucleated cell counts. Measured with immunoSEQ multiplex PCR; TCRdb has only the in-frame clones, and not every one. That table gives V, J and clone size, and the DNA gave D and trimming. The data hold roughly 300,000 clones, with roughly nine tenths observed a single time. These data originate in a study of blood T cell repertoires in COVID-19. Study-wide context: The origin of the acute and convalescent COVID-19 samples was the United States, Italy and Spain.

One Seattle source followed patients from active infection through their disease course. The TCR originated in a woman in her thirties with COVID-19, enrolled during active disease. The sequenced sample consisted of peripheral blood.

CDR3 residues: CASSEEGSGANEQFF. CDR3 DNA: TGTGCCAGCAGTGAGGAGGGCTCCGGGGCTAATGAGCAGTTCTTC. The chain is built from TRBV6-1 and TRBJ2-1, with TRBD2 as a possible D gene (6 bases). The CDR3 runs to 15 residues. Per the germline V gene, CDR1 is MNHNS and CDR2 is SASEGT. Trimming cost V 3 bases and J 7 bases, with 16 bases left between them.